The clone carrying this TCR beta chain is labeled medium-sized. The antigen remains unidentified. The sample belongs to a study of sequential checkpoint blockade in melanoma. Study in general: First-line arms were nivolumab then ipilimumab, or the reverse, randomized 1:1. Maintenance nivolumab came after either treatment sequence.

Assay used: immunoSEQ multiplex PCR; TCRdb lists only in-frame clones, some missing. The data hold approximately 3,000 clones, with approximately 15% observed a single time. CDR1 is MGHRA and CDR2 is YSYEKL in the germline V gene. Germline trimming cut 3 bases from V and 6 bases from J; bases unmatched to any gene: 12. There are 16 residues in the CDR3. Noted treatment: randomized to nivolumab then ipilimumab (arm A) or the reverse (arm B). Study results and caveats: Tumor T-cell fraction and clonality correlated with PD-L1 and CD8+ counts.

This sample comprised tumor tissue (inferred from file names), obtained from a patient given nivolumab and ipilimumab in sequence. This receptor was taken from a human donor with melanoma. The V call is TRBV4-1, the J call TRBJ2-7; 9 positions match TRBD1. CDR3 loop: CASSHRSGTGTPEQYF. The DNA of the CDR3 is TGCGCCAGCAGCCACAGATCCGGGACAGGGACCCCCGAGCAGTACTTC.